Included here is one T cell receptor beta chain sequence, with context. Antigen specificity is unknown. The data stem from a study of vaccination and CD4 T cells after COVID-19. Study background: Ranging from 14 to 241, the interval between dose two and post-vaccine sampling had a median of about 72 days.

CDR1 MNHEY and CDR2 SMNVEV come from the germline V gene (reference sequence). The CDR3 spans 14 residues. V dropped 3 bases and J dropped 9 bases, with 12 bases sitting between them. Oncomine TCR Beta short-read sequencing was applied to DNA from cultured CD4+ T cells. One entry per CDR3 protein results from TCRdb running MiXCR on the PCR reads. Of 15,000 to 20,000 distinct CDR3 sequences detected, about 54% appear once; the ten largest clones hold 30% to 35%. Noted treatment: approximately nine-day PBMC culture with coronavirus spike peptide pools or control peptides (ViraFEST assay). ViraFEST grew antigen-specific T cells using peptide pools, then sequenced TCRs. IL-2 at roughly 9.6 IU/ml and peptide pools at about 9.5 ug/ml were added to PBMCs cultured at a few million per well. CD4+ T cells were isolated by negative selection after around 11 days of culture.

V and J are TRBV27 and TRBJ1-6; TRBD1 is a possible D gene (6 bases). The sequencing here drew on cultured CD4+ T cells from blood, taken after SARS-CoV-2 vaccination. The clonotype originates from a human donor with COVID-19. CDR3 sequence (DNA): TGTGCCAGCAGTTTCCGGGACATGATTTCACCCCTCCACTTT. Translating it yields CASSFRDMISPLHF.